These 23 T cell receptor beta chains were all obtained from the same sample, sequenced in a study of T cell responses to AZD1222 COVID-19 vaccine. Data came from immunoSEQ multiplex PCR; TCRdb stores just in-frame clones and leaves some out. This sample yields 100,000 to 150,000 clones, of which roughly 91% are seen a single time; over 8.5% belongs to the top ten. The sequenced sample was peripheral blood, obtained on day 0 of MenACWY control vaccination. These receptors were collected from an adult in good health.

The chain recombines TRBV12-3 or TRBV12-4 with TRBJ1-5; no clear D. The CDR3 is 12 residues long. The V end lost 8 bases, the J end lost 3 bases, and 8 bases lay between the germline ends. CDR3 residues: CASREDNQPQHF. Written as DNA, the CDR3 is TGTGCCAGCCGGGAGGACAATCAGCCCCAGCATTTT.

The V call is TRBV5-1, the J call TRBJ1-3; D possibly corresponds to TRBD1 (6 bases). The germline V gene encodes CDR1 SGHRS and CDR2 YFSETQ. The CDR3 is 15 residues long. V lost 2 bases and J lost 0, with 9 bases in between. CDR3 protein: CASSLEGGSGNTIYF. The CDR3, as DNA: TGCGCCAGCAGCTTAGAAGGGGGCTCTGGAAACACCATATATTTT.

The genes are TRBV11-2 and TRBJ1-1; TRBD1 is a possible D gene (5 bases). V was trimmed by 3 bases and J by 6 bases, leaving 11 bases between them. The length of the CDR3 is 13 residues. Germline CDR1 reads SGHAT; CDR2 reads FQNNGV. The CDR3 coding sequence is TGTGCCAGCAGCTTGGTGATCAGGGCTGAAGCTTTCTTT. It is translated as CASSLVIRAEAFF.

The chain links TRBV5-4 to TRBJ2-1, with TRBD1 matching 10 bases. The CDR3 contains 16 residues. Looked up from germline, CDR1 is SGHNT and CDR2 is YYREEE (reference sequence). Trimming removed 4 bases from V and 7 bases from J; junction bases left unmatched: 11. The CDR3, as DNA: TGTGCCAGCAGCGGACCTGACAGGGGGCGTACTAATGAGCAGTTCTTC. This codes for CASSGPDRGRTNEQFF.

The DNA for the CDR3 is TGTGCCAGCAGGTGGAGATACGAGCAGTACTTC. Protein: CASRWRYEQYF. The chain is built from TRBV6-5 and TRBJ2-7; unclear D gene. CDR3 length: 11 amino acids. Trimming pared 6 bases from V and 4 bases from J, leaving 7 bases between. The germline gives CDR1 MNHEY, CDR2 SVGAGI.

The chain has TRBV12-3 or TRBV12-4 and TRBJ2-4; no firm D call. The length of the CDR3 is 13 residues. V lost 3 bases and J lost 0, with 3 bases in between. The CDR3 protein is CASSLTAKNIQYF. The CDR3 nucleotides are TGTGCCAGCAGTTTGACAGCCAAAAACATTCAGTACTTC.

The chain combines TRBV4-3 with TRBJ2-1; 13 bases fit TRBD2. Germline V gene sequence: CDR1 LGHNA, CDR2 YSLEER. The CDR3 totals 16 residues. Trimming took 2 bases from V and 4 from J; bases not matched to a gene: 2. The CDR3 bases are TGCGCCAGCAGCCAAACACTAGCGGGAGGGTACAATGAGCAGTTCTTC. Translation: CASSQTLAGGYNEQFF.

This chain joins TRBV3-1 (or the pseudogene TRBV3-2) and TRBJ1-6; D is undetermined. Germline values: CDR1 LGHDT, CDR2 YNNKEL (reference sequence). V lost 2 bases and J lost 7, with 0 bases in between. The CDR3 has 11 residues. The DNA of the CDR3 is TGTGCCAGCAGCCAAAATTCACCCCTCCACTTT. It yields the protein CASSQNSPLHF.

The chain links TRBV12-3 or TRBV12-4 to TRBJ2-1; D may be TRBD2 (6 bases). V was clipped by 2 bases and J by 6 bases, with 8 bases between them. This CDR3 has 13 amino acids. CDR3 nucleotides: TGTGCCAGCAGTTTAAACGGGGGCAATGAGCAGTTCTTC. Translation: CASSLNGGNEQFF.

The rearrangement joins TRBV29-1 to TRBJ2-7; D is perhaps TRBD1 (7 bases). This CDR3 region has 17 residues. Germline lookup yields CDR1 SQVTM and CDR2 ANQGSEA. Trimming took 0 bases from V and 2 from J, leaving 20 bases between them. CDR3 amino acids: CSVEDLTEGATTYEQYF. The CDR3 nucleotides are TGCAGCGTTGAAGATCTTACGGAGGGGGCTACGACCTACGAGCAGTACTTC.

This clone has just a few counts. This sequence joins TRBV3-1 (or the pseudogene TRBV3-2) and TRBJ1-6; 8 bases line up with TRBD1. CDR1 is LGHDT and CDR2 is YNNKEL in the germline V gene (reference sequence). The CDR3 is made up of 15 amino acids. Losses at the gene ends were 3 bases for V and 10 bases for J; bases not matched to a gene: 8. In DNA form, the CDR3 reads TGTGCCAGCAGCCAGGCATCGACAGGGGTCTCACCCCTCCACTTT. It translates to CASSQASTGVSPLHF.

The CDR3 DNA is TGTGCCACCAGCAGAGATACTAGCGGGATCAACGAGCAGTACTTC. Translated: CATSRDTSGINEQYF. The V and J genes are TRBV15 and TRBJ2-7; 10 bases match TRBD2. Germline assignment: CDR1 LNHNV and CDR2 YYDKDF (reference sequence). V shed 0 bases, J shed 5 bases, and the junction held 4 bases outside the gene matches. This CDR3 spans 15 amino acids. The variable domain in full, completed from reference TRBV15 and TRBJ2-7, reads DAMVIQNPRYQVTQFGKPVTLSCSQTLNHNVMYWYQQKSSQAPKLLFHYYDKDFNNEADTPDNFQSRRPNTSFCFLDIRSPGLGDTAMYLCATSRDTSGINEQYFGPGTRLTVT.

This clone occurred once. The rearrangement joins TRBV6-2 or TRBV6-3 to TRBJ1-5; the D gene is possibly TRBD1 (5 bases). V gave up 4 bases and J gave up 0 bases, with 7 bases separating them. Per germline, CDR1 MNHEY and CDR2 SVGEGT. The CDR3 is 14 residues long. The CDR3 sequence is CASSWDASNQPQHF. CDR3 in DNA: TGTGCCAGCAGTTGGGACGCTAGCAATCAGCCCCAGCATTTT.

The chain links TRBV5-1 to TRBJ2-2, with D possibly called TRBD1 or TRBD2 (5 bases each). The CDR3 loop spans 17 amino acids. Deletions cut 1 base from V and 1 base from J, with 14 bases between. CDR1 and CDR2 (germline): SGHRS, YFSETQ. In nucleotides, the CDR3 is TGCGCCAGCAGCTTGTACTTCCAGGGAGTGAACACCGGGGAGCTGTTTTTT. The encoded protein is CASSLYFQGVNTGELFF.

This clone was detected once. The V and J genes are TRBV11-2 and TRBJ1-3; D gene unclear. The CDR3 spans 17 residues. The V and J ends lost 2 bases and 0 bases respectively, with 14 bases between them. Per the germline V gene, CDR1 is SGHAT and CDR2 is FQNNGV. The chain's CDR3 is CASSLRQMTNSGNTIYF. The CDR3, as DNA: TGTGCCAGCAGCTTACGGCAGATGACAAACTCTGGAAACACCATATATTTT.

The rearrangement uses TRBV7-6 and TRBJ2-7; TRBD2 matches at 10 bases. Germline-derived CDR1 and CDR2 are SGHVS and FNYEAQ. The V gene end was trimmed by 1 base and the J gene end by 2 bases; junction bases not matched to a gene: 5. The CDR3 has 16 amino acids. The CDR3: CASSLVASGGAYEQYF. The DNA for the CDR3 is TGTGCCAGCAGCTTAGTTGCTAGCGGGGGAGCCTACGAGCAGTACTTC.

This clone appeared once. The chain recombines TRBV30 with TRBJ2-3; D is uncertain. Trimming took off 0 bases at V and 0 bases at J, with 10 bases between the two ends. CDR1 is GTSNPN, CDR2 SVGIG, per germline (reference sequence). This CDR3 is 15 amino acids long. This chain's CDR3 is CAWSVLAVSTDTQYF. The CDR3 nucleotides are TGTGCCTGGAGTGTACTGGCGGTTAGCACAGATACGCAGTATTTT.

This chain connects TRBV19 to TRBJ1-1, with D unresolved. The CDR3 runs 14 residues. The germline V gene has CDR1 LNHDA and CDR2 SQIVND (reference sequence). The V and J ends lost 2 bases and 1 base respectively, with 8 bases between them. The CDR3 loop is CASSISPENTEAFF. The CDR3 DNA reads TGTGCCAGTAGTATATCCCCGGAGAACACTGAAGCTTTCTTT.

This clone was counted a single time. The chain recombines TRBV4-3 with TRBJ2-2, with D hard to call. The CDR3 runs 15 residues. V was clipped by 1 base and J by 7 bases, with 13 bases between them. Germline loops: CDR1 LGHNA, CDR2 YSLEER. The CDR3 region is CASSQGRPVGGELFF. As DNA, the CDR3 is TGCGCCAGCAGCCAAGGGAGACCCGTTGGCGGGGAGCTGTTTTTT.

This chain connects TRBV11-3 to TRBJ2-1; 10 positions agree with TRBD2. V dropped 1 base and J dropped 5; count of bases not matched to a gene: 8. There are 17 residues in the CDR3. CDR1 and CDR2 from the germline V gene are SGHNT and YENEEA. Here the CDR3 reads CASSLVVASGSNNEQFF. In DNA form, the CDR3 reads TGTGCCAGCAGCTTAGTGGTGGCTAGCGGGAGTAACAATGAGCAGTTCTTC.

This chain uses TRBV19 with TRBJ2-5; 11 bases match TRBD1. The CDR3 loop spans 16 amino acids. Per germline, CDR1 LNHDA and CDR2 SQIVND (reference sequence). V lost 3 bases and J lost 5; bases outside the gene matches: 8. DNA for the CDR3: TGTGCCAGTAGTATTTCAGGACAGGGGGCGCATGAGACCCAGTACTTC. Its protein product is CASSISGQGAHETQYF.

The chain links TRBV7-6 to TRBJ1-1; 8 bases fit TRBD1. In germline, CDR1 is SGHVS, CDR2 FNYEAQ. CDR3 size: 17 residues. The V and J ends lost 2 bases and 2 bases, in that order; junction bases with no gene match: 10. CDR3 region: CASSLLGQGAENTEAFF. The CDR3 nucleotides read TGTGCCAGCAGCTTATTGGGTCAGGGGGCAGAAAACACTGAAGCTTTCTTT.

CDR3 in amino acids: CASSEGQFSQPQHF. The CDR3 region has the DNA TGCGCCAGCAGTGAGGGACAGTTCTCTCAGCCCCAGCATTTT. This chain joins TRBV10-2 and TRBJ1-5, with D perhaps matching TRBD1 (6 bases). Germline CDR1 is WSHSY and CDR2 is SAAADI. V was clipped by 2 bases and J by 6 bases, with 11 bases between them. The CDR3 runs to 14 residues.